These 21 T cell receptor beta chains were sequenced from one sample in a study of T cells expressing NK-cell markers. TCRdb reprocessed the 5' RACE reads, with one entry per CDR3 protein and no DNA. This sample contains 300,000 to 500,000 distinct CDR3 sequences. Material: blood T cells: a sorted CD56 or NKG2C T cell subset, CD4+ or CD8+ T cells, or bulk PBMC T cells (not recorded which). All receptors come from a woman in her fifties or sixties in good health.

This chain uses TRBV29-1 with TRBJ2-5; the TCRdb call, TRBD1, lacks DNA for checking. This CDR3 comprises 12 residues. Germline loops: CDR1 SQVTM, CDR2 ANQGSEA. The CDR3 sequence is CSVARGGETQYF.

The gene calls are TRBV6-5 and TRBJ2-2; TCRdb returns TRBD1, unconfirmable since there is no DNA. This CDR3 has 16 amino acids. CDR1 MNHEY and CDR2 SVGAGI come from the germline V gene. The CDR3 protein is CASRGRQGGSTGELFF.

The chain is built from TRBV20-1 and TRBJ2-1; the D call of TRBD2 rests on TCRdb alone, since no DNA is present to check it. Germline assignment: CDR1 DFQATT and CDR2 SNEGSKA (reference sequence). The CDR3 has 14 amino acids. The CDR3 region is CSARTSGRVDEQFF.

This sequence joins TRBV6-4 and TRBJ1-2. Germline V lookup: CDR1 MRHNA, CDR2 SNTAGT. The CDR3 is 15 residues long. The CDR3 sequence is CASLRKGQGHYGYTF.

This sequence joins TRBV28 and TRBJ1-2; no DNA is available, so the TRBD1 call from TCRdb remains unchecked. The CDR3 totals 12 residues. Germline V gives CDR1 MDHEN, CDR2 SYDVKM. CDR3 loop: CASSLLQGVGTF.

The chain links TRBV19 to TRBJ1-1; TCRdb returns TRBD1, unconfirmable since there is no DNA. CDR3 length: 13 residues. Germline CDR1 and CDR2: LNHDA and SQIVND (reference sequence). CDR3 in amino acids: CASSIGGEKEAFF. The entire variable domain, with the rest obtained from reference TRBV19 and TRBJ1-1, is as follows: DGGITQSPKYLFRKEGQNVTLSCEQNLNHDAMYWYRQDPGQGLRLIYYSQIVNDFQKGDIAEGYSVSREKKESFPLTVTSAQKNPTAFYLCASSIGGEKEAFFGQGTRLTVV.

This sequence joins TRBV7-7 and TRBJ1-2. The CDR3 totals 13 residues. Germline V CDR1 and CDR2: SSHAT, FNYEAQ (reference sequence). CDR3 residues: CASSPKVGYGYTF.

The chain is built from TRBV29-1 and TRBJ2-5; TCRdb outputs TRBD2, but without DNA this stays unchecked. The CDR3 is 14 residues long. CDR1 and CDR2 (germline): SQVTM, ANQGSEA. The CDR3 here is CSVVLAGQVETQYF.

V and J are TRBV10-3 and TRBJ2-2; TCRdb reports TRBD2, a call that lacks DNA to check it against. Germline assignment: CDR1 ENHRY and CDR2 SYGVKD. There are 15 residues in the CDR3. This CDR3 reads CAISDLSGTPGELFF.

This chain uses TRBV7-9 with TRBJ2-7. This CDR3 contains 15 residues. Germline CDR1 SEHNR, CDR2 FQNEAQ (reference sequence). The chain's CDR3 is CASSLWLAETYEQYF.

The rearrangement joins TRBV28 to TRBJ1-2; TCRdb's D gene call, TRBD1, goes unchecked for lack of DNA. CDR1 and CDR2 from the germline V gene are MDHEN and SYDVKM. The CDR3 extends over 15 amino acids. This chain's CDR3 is CASSFQQGTNYGYTF.

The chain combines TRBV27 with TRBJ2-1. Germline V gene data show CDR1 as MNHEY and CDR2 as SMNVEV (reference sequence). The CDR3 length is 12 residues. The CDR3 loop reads CASINGYNEQFF.

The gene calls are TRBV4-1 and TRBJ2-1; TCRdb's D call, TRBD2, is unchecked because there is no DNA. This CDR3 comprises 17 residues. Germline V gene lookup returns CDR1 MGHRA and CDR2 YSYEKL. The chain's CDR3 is CASSQVSAGGLTNEQFF.

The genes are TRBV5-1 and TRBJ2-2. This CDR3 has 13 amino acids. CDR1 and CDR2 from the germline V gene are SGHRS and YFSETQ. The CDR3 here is CASVRLLLGELFF.

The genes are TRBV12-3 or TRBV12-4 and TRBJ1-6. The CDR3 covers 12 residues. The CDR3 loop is CASSLDVSSLHF.

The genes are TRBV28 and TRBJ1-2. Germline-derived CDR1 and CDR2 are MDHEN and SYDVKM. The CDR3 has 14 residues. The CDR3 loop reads CASSLSGSYYGYTF.

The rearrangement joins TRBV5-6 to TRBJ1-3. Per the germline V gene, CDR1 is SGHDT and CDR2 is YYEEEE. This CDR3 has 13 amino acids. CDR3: CASSRRMGNTIYF.

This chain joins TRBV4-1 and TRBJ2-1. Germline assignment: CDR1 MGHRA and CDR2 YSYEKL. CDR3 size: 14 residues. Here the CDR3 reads CASSQDRLPNEQFF.

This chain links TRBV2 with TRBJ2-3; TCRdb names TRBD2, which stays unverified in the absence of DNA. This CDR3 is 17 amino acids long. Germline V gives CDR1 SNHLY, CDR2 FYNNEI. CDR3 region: CASKGTSGSRIADTQYF.

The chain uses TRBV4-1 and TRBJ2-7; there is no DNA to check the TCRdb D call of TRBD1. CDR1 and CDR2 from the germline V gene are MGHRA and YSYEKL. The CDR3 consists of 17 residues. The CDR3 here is CASSQEEVGIHAYEQYF.

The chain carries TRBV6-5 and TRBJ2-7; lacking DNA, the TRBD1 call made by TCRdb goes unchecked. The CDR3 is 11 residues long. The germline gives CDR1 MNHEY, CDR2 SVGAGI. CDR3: CASSYGREKYF.